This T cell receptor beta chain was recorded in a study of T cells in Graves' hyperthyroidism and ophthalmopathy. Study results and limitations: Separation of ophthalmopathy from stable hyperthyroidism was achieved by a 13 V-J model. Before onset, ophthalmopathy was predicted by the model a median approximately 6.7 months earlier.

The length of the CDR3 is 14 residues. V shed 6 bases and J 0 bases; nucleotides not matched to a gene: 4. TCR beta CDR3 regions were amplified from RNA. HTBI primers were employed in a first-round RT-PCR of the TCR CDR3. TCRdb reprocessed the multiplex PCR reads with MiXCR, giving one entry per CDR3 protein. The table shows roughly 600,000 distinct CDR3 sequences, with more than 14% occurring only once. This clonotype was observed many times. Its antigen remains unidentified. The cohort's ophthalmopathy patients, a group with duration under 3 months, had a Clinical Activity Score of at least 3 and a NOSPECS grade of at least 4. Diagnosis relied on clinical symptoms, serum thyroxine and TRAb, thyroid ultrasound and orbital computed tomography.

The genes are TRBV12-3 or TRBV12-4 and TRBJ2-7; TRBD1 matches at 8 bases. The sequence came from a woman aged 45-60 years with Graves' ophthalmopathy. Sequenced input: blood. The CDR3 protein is CASSRDRSSYEQYF. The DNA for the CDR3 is TGTGCCAGCAGCCGGGACAGGAGCTCCTACGAGCAGTACTTC.